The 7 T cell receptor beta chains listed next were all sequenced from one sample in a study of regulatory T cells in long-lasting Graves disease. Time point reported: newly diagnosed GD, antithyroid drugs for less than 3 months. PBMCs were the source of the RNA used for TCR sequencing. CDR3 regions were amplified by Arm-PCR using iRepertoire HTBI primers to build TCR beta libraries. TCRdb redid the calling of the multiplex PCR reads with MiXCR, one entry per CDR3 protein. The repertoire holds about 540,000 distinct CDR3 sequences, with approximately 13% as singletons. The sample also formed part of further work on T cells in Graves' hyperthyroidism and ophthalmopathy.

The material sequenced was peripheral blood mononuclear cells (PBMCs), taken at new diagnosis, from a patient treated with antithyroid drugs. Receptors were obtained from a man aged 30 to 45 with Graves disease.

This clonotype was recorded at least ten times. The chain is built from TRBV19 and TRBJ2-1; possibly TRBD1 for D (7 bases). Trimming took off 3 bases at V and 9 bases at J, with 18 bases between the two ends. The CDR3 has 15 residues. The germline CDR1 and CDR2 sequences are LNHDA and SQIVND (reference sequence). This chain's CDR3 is CASSISHRGGLEQFF. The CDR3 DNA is TGTGCCAGTAGTATCTCCCACAGGGGAGGTCTTGAGCAGTTCTTC. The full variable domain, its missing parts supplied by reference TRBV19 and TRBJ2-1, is DGGITQSPKYLFRKEGQNVTLSCEQNLNHDAMYWYRQDPGQGLRLIYYSQIVNDFQKGDIAEGYSVSREKKESFPLTVTSAQKNPTAFYLCASSISHRGGLEQFFGPGTRLTVL.

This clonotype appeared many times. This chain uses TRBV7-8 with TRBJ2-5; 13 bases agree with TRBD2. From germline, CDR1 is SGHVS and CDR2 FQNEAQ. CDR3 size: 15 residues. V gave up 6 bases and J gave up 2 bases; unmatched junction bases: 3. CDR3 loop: CASSLTSGRQETQYF. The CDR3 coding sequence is TGTGCCAGCAGTCTGACTAGCGGGAGGCAAGAGACCCAGTACTTC.

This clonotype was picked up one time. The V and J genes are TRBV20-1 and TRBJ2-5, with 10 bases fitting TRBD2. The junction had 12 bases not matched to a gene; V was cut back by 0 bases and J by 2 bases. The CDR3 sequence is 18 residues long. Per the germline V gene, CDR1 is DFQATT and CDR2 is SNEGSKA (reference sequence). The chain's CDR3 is CSARDYLAGEVKQETQYF. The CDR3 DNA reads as TGCAGTGCTAGAGATTACCTAGCGGGAGAGGTAAAACAAGAGACCCAGTACTTC.

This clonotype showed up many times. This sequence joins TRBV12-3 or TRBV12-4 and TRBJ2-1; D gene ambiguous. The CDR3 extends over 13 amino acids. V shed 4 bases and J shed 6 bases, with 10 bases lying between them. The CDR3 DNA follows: TGTGCCAGCAGTTGGAGTCAGTTCAATGAGCAGTTCTTC. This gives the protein CASSWSQFNEQFF.

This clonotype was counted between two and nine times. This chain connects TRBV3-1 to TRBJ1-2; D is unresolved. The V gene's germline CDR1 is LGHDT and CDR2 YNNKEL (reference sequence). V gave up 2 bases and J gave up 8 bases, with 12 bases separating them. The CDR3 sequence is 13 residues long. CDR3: CASSQSDNGGYTF. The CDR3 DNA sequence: TGTGCCAGCAGCCAATCCGACAATGGGGGCTACACCTTC.

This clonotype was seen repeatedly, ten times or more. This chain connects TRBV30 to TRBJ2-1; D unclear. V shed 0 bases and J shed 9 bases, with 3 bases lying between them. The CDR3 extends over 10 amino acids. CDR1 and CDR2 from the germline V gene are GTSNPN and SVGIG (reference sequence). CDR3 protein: CAWSVAEQFF. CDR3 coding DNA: TGTGCCTGGAGTGTGGCTGAGCAGTTCTTC.

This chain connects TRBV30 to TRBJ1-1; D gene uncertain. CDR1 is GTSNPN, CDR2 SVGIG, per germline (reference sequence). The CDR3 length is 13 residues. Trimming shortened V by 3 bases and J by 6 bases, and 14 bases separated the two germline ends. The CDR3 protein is CAWSHTSGSEAFF. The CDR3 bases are TGTGCCTGGAGCCATACGTCGGGGTCTGAAGCTTTCTTT.